These 11 T cell receptor beta chains were sequenced from one sample in a study of CD8 T cells in Susac syndrome. With random hexamers, reverse transcription was performed on roughly 0.45 to 1 ug of RNA. One entry per CDR3 protein results from TCRdb running MiXCR on the immunoSEQ multiplex PCR reads. The sample records 150,000 to 190,000 distinct CDR3 sequences, about 94% being singletons. The material sequenced was CD8+ T cells from PBMCs. The receptors stem from a human donor with multiple sclerosis.

The chain carries TRBV6-6 and TRBJ1-2; D is undetermined. The CDR3 extends over 13 amino acids. V gave up 2 bases and J gave up 4 bases, with 8 bases separating them. CDR1 is MNHNY, CDR2 SVGAGI, per germline (reference sequence). This chain's CDR3 is CASSYDKFYGYTF. The DNA of the CDR3 is TGTGCCAGCAGTTACGACAAGTTCTATGGCTACACCTTC.

The chain links TRBV7-9 to TRBJ2-3; D uncertain. The CDR3 has 12 amino acids. Germline CDR1 SEHNR, CDR2 FQNEAQ (reference sequence). The V and J ends lost 1 base and 7 bases respectively, with 6 bases between them. CDR3 region: CASSLGGNTQYF. CDR3 sequence (DNA): TGTGCCAGCAGCTTAGGTGGGAATACGCAGTATTTT.

J is TRBJ2-3 and V is TRBV7-9; 8 nucleotides line up with TRBD2. The CDR3 spans 16 residues. V lost 4 bases to trimming and J lost 5 bases; unmatched junction nucleotides: 11. Germline lookup yields CDR1 SEHNR and CDR2 FQNEAQ (reference sequence). CDR3 sequence reads: CASSSSQRGMRDTQYF. In DNA, the CDR3 is TGTGCCAGCAGCTCATCCCAGCGGGGGATGCGAGATACGCAGTATTTT.

The chain uses TRBV7-9 and TRBJ2-7; 7 bases are shared with TRBD1. Germline CDR1 is SEHNR and CDR2 is FQNEAQ (reference sequence). Losses at the gene ends were 4 bases for V and 4 bases for J; bases not matched to a gene: 13. CDR3 length: 16 amino acids. The CDR3, as DNA: TGTGCCAGCAGCTCCCCCCCGACCCGGGACAGTTACGAGCAGTACTTC. This encodes CASSSPPTRDSYEQYF.

The chain combines TRBV13 with TRBJ2-7, with D possibly matching TRBD2 (5 bases). The germline V gene has CDR1 PRHDT and CDR2 FYEKMQ (reference sequence). The CDR3 runs 14 residues. Trimming cost V 5 bases and J 0 bases, with 11 bases left between them. CDR3 in DNA: TGTGCCAGCAGCCCCCGGACTCCCTCCTACGAGCAGTACTTC. This codes for CASSPRTPSYEQYF.

V is TRBV7-9 and J is TRBJ1-4, with 7 bases lining up with TRBD1. Germline CDR1 SEHNR, CDR2 FQNEAQ (reference sequence). The CDR3 covers 15 residues. The J segment lost 7 bases and the V segment lost 5 bases, leaving 10 bases of the junction unmatched. CDR3 region: CASSAQGRVGEKLFF. The CDR3, as DNA: TGTGCCAGCAGCGCACAGGGGAGGGTCGGTGAAAAACTGTTTTTT.

This clonotype was counted once. The chain has TRBV6-1 and TRBJ1-2; no definite D call. CDR3 length: 13 residues. The germline V gene encodes CDR1 MNHNS and CDR2 SASEGT. V lost 7 bases and J lost 0, with 9 bases in between. The CDR3 sequence: CASKAASNYGYTF. For the CDR3, the DNA is TGTGCCAGCAAGGCAGCGTCTAACTATGGCTACACCTTC.

This clonotype appeared once. The V and J genes are TRBV29-1 and TRBJ2-1, with 9 bases matching TRBD2. CDR3 size: 18 residues. The germline V gene has CDR1 SQVTM and CDR2 ANQGSEA. Trimming removed 7 bases from V and 0 bases from J; junction bases left unmatched: 16. The CDR3 spells CSAEGLAGAHTSYNEQFF. CDR3 sequence (DNA): TGCAGCGCCGAGGGGTTAGCGGGGGCCCATACCTCCTACAATGAGCAGTTCTTC.

This chain joins TRBV20-1 and TRBJ2-7; 11 positions match TRBD2. Germline CDR1 is DFQATT and CDR2 is SNEGSKA (reference sequence). The CDR3 is 13 residues long. V shed 6 bases, J shed 4 bases, and the junction held 5 bases outside the gene matches. The DNA of the CDR3 is TGCAGTGCCAAACTAGCGGGGGAGTACGAGCAGTACTTC. Its translation is CSAKLAGEYEQYF.

The rearrangement joins TRBV9 to TRBJ2-7, with D unresolved. Germline CDR1 and CDR2: SGDLS and YYNGEE. The CDR3 sequence is 13 residues long. Deletions cut 0 bases from V and 1 base from J, with 5 bases between. The CDR3 DNA reads as TGTGCCAGCAGCGTAGACGGATCCTACGAGCAGTACTTC. Translation gives CASSVDGSYEQYF.

The chain is built from TRBV3-1 and TRBJ2-7, with a weak D call TRBD1 (6 bases). V gave up 4 bases and J gave up 3 bases, with 13 bases separating them. CDR1 is LGHDT, CDR2 YNNKEL, per germline (reference sequence). CDR3 length: 14 residues. In DNA, the CDR3 is TGTGCCAGCAGCCCGGGACACCTAAACTACGAGCAGTACTTC. This translates into CASSPGHLNYEQYF.